The 19 T cell receptor beta chains below were found in one sample sequenced in a study of brain T cells in children with intractable seizures listed by TCRdb under 2021. The protocol used for the library was the immunoSEQ multiplex PCR assay. Entries here come from immuneACCESS through TCRdb and include only in-frame sequences with V and J called. Some clones fail to appear in such tables; in the studies checked, an unresolved V gene covers under half of the shortfall, and the cause of the remainder is unknown. The sample data list 20,000 to 25,000 clones, and approximately 94% of these were observed just once. The ten largest make up 6.4% of the sample. The time point label, read with the paper, signifies: resected brain tissue, or blood drawn just prior to surgery. The source was peripheral blood, collected at surgery. The receptors stem from a boy under 18 with focal cortical dysplasia and intractable seizures.

The chain combines TRBV30 with TRBJ1-6; D is perhaps TRBD1 (5 bases). Germline CDR1 GTSNPN, CDR2 SVGIG (reference sequence). The CDR3 spans 13 residues. Trimming took off 7 bases at V and 6 bases at J, with 13 bases between the two ends. The CDR3 reads CAYGTDFNSPLHF. For the CDR3, the DNA is TGTGCCTATGGGACGGACTTTAATTCACCCCTCCACTTT.

This chain joins TRBV6-1 and TRBJ2-7; a weak D match, TRBD2 (7 bases). V lost 4 bases and J lost 2, with 18 bases in between. The CDR3 is 16 amino acids. CDR1 and CDR2 from the germline V gene are MNHNS and SASEGT. The CDR3 region has the DNA TGTGCCAGCAGTGTCAGCCGTGAAGGGGGGGCCTACGAGCAGTACTTC. Protein sequence: CASSVSREGGAYEQYF.

The gene calls are TRBV4-1 and TRBJ2-6, with TRBD1 as a possible D gene (6 bases). V was cut by 2 bases and J by 1 base, with 6 bases left in between. The length of the CDR3 is 15 residues. The germline V gene has CDR1 MGHRA and CDR2 YSYEKL. The CDR3 nucleotides read TGCGCCAGCAGCCAACAGGGGTCTGGGGCCAACGTCCTGACTTTC. Translating it yields CASSQQGSGANVLTF.

CDR3 loop: CATSDVQVPHFQHF. The CDR3 DNA reads TGTGCCACCAGTGACGTCCAGGTCCCTCACTTCCAGCATTTT. The chain links TRBV24-1 to TRBJ1-5; D remains ambiguous. The CDR3 is 14 amino acids. The germline V gene encodes CDR1 KGHDR and CDR2 SFDVKD. V lost 4 bases, J lost 12 bases, and 18 bases lay in between.

There are a few counts of this clone. The V call is TRBV6-1, the J call TRBJ2-5; 12 bases fit TRBD2. Germline lookup yields CDR1 MNHNS and CDR2 SASEGT. The CDR3 consists of 15 residues. The junction had 2 bases not matched to a gene; V was cut back by 2 bases and J by 4 bases. CDR3 protein: CASSELAGGPETQYF. CDR3 sequence (DNA): TGTGCCAGCAGTGAACTAGCGGGGGGGCCAGAGACCCAGTACTTC.

This chain links TRBV10-2 with TRBJ2-7; D gene unclear. The CDR3 runs 14 residues. In germline, CDR1 is WSHSY, CDR2 SAAADI. The ends were cut back, 0 bases at V and 2 bases at J, with 8 bases in the middle. The CDR3 nucleotides read TGCGCCAGCAGTGAGTCACGGGCAGCCTACGAGCAGTACTTC. It encodes CASSESRAAYEQYF.

The chain employs TRBV19 and TRBJ1-5; 9 nucleotides match TRBD1. From germline, CDR1 is LNHDA and CDR2 SQIVND (reference sequence). With V trimmed by 4 bases and J by 6 bases, 7 bases remained unmatched. This CDR3 has 15 residues. The CDR3 loop reads CASSTNRGRVQPQHF. In DNA form, the CDR3 reads TGTGCCAGTAGTACAAACAGGGGGCGAGTTCAGCCCCAGCATTTT. Full variable domain (remainder filled in from reference TRBV19 and TRBJ1-5): DGGITQSPKYLFRKEGQNVTLSCEQNLNHDAMYWYRQDPGQGLRLIYYSQIVNDFQKGDIAEGYSVSREKKESFPLTVTSAQKNPTAFYLCASSTNRGRVQPQHFGDGTRLSIL.

This sequence joins TRBV6-5 and TRBJ1-1; no reliable D call. This CDR3 region has 16 residues. V was clipped by 0 bases and J by 3 bases, with 14 bases between them. Germline V gene sequence: CDR1 MNHEY, CDR2 SVGAGI. The CDR3 DNA follows: TGTGCCAGCAGTTACTCGCTCGGTTTAGGCGACACTGAAGCTTTCTTT. Encoded protein: CASSYSLGLGDTEAFF.

V is TRBV19 and J is TRBJ1-2; 9 bases match TRBD1. Germline CDR1 is LNHDA and CDR2 is SQIVND (reference sequence). V was clipped by 5 bases and J by 7 bases; unmatched bases: 11. The CDR3 spans 15 residues. The CDR3 spells CASSVQHRGRTGYTF. DNA of the CDR3: TGTGCCAGTAGTGTCCAACACAGGGGGCGGACTGGCTACACCTTC.

The V call is TRBV7-8, the J call TRBJ1-5; TRBD1 aligns across 10 bases. J was trimmed by 3 bases and V by 4 bases; bases with no gene match: 3. This CDR3 spans 15 amino acids. Germline V gene sequence: CDR1 SGHVS, CDR2 FQNEAQ. CDR3: CASSWTGGDNQPQHF. The DNA for the CDR3 is TGTGCCAGCAGCTGGACAGGGGGAGACAATCAGCCCCAGCATTTT.

This rearrangement joins TRBV19 to TRBJ1-1, with D possibly being TRBD1 (6 bases). Germline CDR1 reads LNHDA; CDR2 reads SQIVND (reference sequence). This CDR3 is 13 amino acids long. The V gene lost 3 bases and the J gene lost 11 bases, with 16 bases spanning the gap. CDR3 nucleotide sequence: TGTGCCAGTAGTATTGCCCGGGGGCGCGTGGCTTTCTTT. It codes for CASSIARGRVAFF. The full variable domain, in which reference TRBV19 and TRBJ1-1 provide the parts outside the CDR3, is DGGITQSPKYLFRKEGQNVTLSCEQNLNHDAMYWYRQDPGQGLRLIYYSQIVNDFQKGDIAEGYSVSREKKESFPLTVTSAQKNPTAFYLCASSIARGRVAFFGQGTRLTVV.

This chain connects TRBV5-6 to TRBJ1-4, with D possibly TRBD1 on 6 matching bases. Looked up from germline, CDR1 is SGHDT and CDR2 is YYEEEE. Trimming cost V 4 bases and J 8 bases, with 18 bases left between them. The CDR3 totals 15 residues. The CDR3 DNA sequence: TGTGCCAGCAGCACTATGACAGGCCCCCAAGAAAAACTGTTTTTT. Its protein product is CASSTMTGPQEKLFF.

This clone is a singleton in its sample. The chain employs TRBV18 and TRBJ2-7; D remains unclear. With 6 bases removed from V and 2 bases from J, the gap between germline ends came to 2 bases. CDR3 length: 10 amino acids. Germline CDR1 reads KGHSH; CDR2 reads LQKENI. CDR3 loop: CASSPYEQYV. The CDR3 DNA is TGTGCCAGCTCCCCCTACGAGCAGTACGTC.

The chain has TRBV7-6 and TRBJ1-1; D is possibly TRBD1 (5 bases). Germline CDR1 SGHVS, CDR2 FNYEAQ. V was clipped by 4 bases and J by 1 base, with 13 bases between them. The CDR3 spans 15 residues. In DNA form, the CDR3 reads TGTGCCAGCAGCTACTCAGCGGGGCCGAACACTGAAGCTTTCTTT. Its protein product is CASSYSAGPNTEAFF.

The chain links TRBV4-1 to TRBJ2-3; 9 nucleotides agree with TRBD2. Looked up from germline, CDR1 is MGHRA and CDR2 is YSYEKL. CDR3 length equals 15 residues. Trimming took 2 bases from V and 4 from J; bases not matched to a gene: 4. CDR3 residues: CASSQLAGVPDTQYF. CDR3 DNA: TGCGCCAGCAGCCAATTAGCGGGGGTCCCAGATACGCAGTATTTT.

The sample holds one count of this clone. The chain has TRBV6-2 or TRBV6-3 and TRBJ2-1; tentative D call: TRBD1 (5 bases). In germline, CDR1 is MNHEY, CDR2 SVGEGT. This CDR3 has 13 amino acids. Trimming pared 4 bases from V and 4 bases from J, leaving 8 bases between. CDR3 amino acids: CASSFPGYNEQFF. DNA for the CDR3: TGTGCCAGCAGTTTTCCAGGGTACAATGAGCAGTTCTTC.

V gene TRBV13 combines with J gene TRBJ2-7, with D unresolved. Trimming stripped 5 bases from V and 0 bases from J, with 14 bases between. Germline lookup yields CDR1 PRHDT and CDR2 FYEKMQ (reference sequence). The CDR3 contains 15 residues. CDR3 DNA sequence: TGTGCCAGCAGCCCTCCCCTGACCCCCTCCTACGAGCAGTACTTC. It specifies CASSPPLTPSYEQYF.

This chain connects TRBV28 to TRBJ2-5, with 11 bases matching TRBD2. J lost 4 bases, V lost 6 bases, and 10 bases had no gene match. CDR1 and CDR2 (germline): MDHEN, SYDVKM. The CDR3 covers 16 residues. CDR3 sequence reads: CASSKRLAGTLETQYF. The CDR3 DNA reads as TGTGCCAGCAGCAAAAGACTAGCGGGGACCCTAGAGACCCAGTACTTC.

The gene calls are TRBV6-5 and TRBJ1-1; TRBD1 aligns across 9 bases. V lost 5 bases and J lost 10; bases outside the gene matches: 8. CDR3 length: 13 amino acids. Per germline, CDR1 MNHEY and CDR2 SVGAGI. The CDR3 sequence: CASSQGQGGAAFF. In DNA, the CDR3 is TGTGCCAGCAGTCAGGGACAGGGAGGGGCAGCTTTCTTT.